The clone carrying this T cell receptor (beta chain) was detected a few times. The sample belongs to a study of PD-L1 blockade in urothelial cancer. Deletions cut 10 bases from V and 3 bases from J, with 18 bases between. This CDR3 is 15 amino acids long. Clones were read by immunoSEQ multiplex PCR, and TCRdb kept only the in-frame ones, dropping some. The sample carries fewer than 2,500 clones, 37% recorded once. The genes are TRBV6-7 and TRBJ2-2, with D perhaps matching TRBD1 or TRBD2 (7 bases each). TRBV6-7 falls under the ORF class, with uncertain function. The material sequenced was tumor tissue, taken before atezolizumab (anti-PD-L1) treatment. The TCR comes from a man between 60 and 70 years old with urothelial cancer. CDR3 sequence reads: CATKGGGYYTGELFF. The CDR3 DNA sequence: TGTGCCACTAAGGGAGGGGGCTATTACACCGGGGAGCTGTTTTTT.